A single sample is the source of the 20 T cell receptor beta chains below, sequenced in a study of identical twins. TCRdb analysed the 5' RACE reads with MiXCR anew, one entry per CDR3 protein. The sample has a few hundred thousand distinct CDR3 sequences, around 8.8% seen once; the top ten hold less than 4%. These data also formed part of another study, on yellow fever vaccine responses in identical twins.

Sequencing input: CD8+ T cells sorted from blood. The receptors were sampled from a woman under 30 in good health.

The sample holds a few counts of this clonotype. The chain links TRBV29-1 to TRBJ2-1; 12 bases are shared with TRBD2. Germline V lookup: CDR1 SQVTM, CDR2 ANQGSEA. V was clipped by 2 bases and J by 2 bases; unmatched bases: 4. The CDR3 contains 16 residues. The CDR3 is CSVEPSSGRAYNEQFF. CDR3 nucleotides: TGCAGCGTTGAACCGTCTAGCGGGAGGGCCTACAATGAGCAGTTCTTC.

The chain combines TRBV28 with TRBJ2-7, with D possibly being TRBD2 (6 bases). The CDR3 totals 16 residues. Germline V gene sequence: CDR1 MDHEN, CDR2 SYDVKM. V lost 1 base and J lost 7, with 20 bases in between. CDR3 DNA sequence: TGTGCCAGCAGTTTATATGTAGGGGACTTAAAAGGGGAGCAGTACTTC. Protein sequence: CASSLYVGDLKGEQYF. Using reference TRBV28 and TRBJ2-7 for the parts outside the CDR3, the full variable domain is DVKVTQSSRYLVKRTGEKVFLECVQDMDHENMFWYRQDPGLGLRLIYFSYDVKMKEKGDIPEGYSVSREKKERFSLILESASTNQTSMYLCASSLYVGDLKGEQYFGPGTRLTVT.

CDR3 sequence (DNA): TGCGCCAGCAGCTTGGAGGGACAGGGCTACGAGCAGTACTTC. This codes for CASSLEGQGYEQYF. The gene calls are TRBV5-1 and TRBJ2-7; 9 bases agree with TRBD1. This CDR3 contains 14 residues. CDR1 and CDR2 (germline): SGHRS, YFSETQ. The V and J ends lost 0 bases and 3 bases, in that order; junction bases with no gene match: 1.

The J gene is TRBJ2-7, the V gene TRBV4-2; 7 nucleotides agree with TRBD2. This CDR3 has 16 residues. V shed 4 bases, J shed 6 bases, and the junction held 15 bases outside the gene matches. Germline CDR1 is LGHNA and CDR2 is YNFKEQ. The CDR3 region is CASSRTLGTTASEQYF. In DNA, the CDR3 is TGTGCCAGCAGCCGAACCCTCGGGACTACCGCTAGCGAGCAGTACTTC.

This clonotype appeared many times. The chain combines TRBV7-9 with TRBJ2-7; 10 positions match TRBD1. From germline, CDR1 is SEHNR and CDR2 FQNEAQ (reference sequence). This CDR3 contains 14 residues. V lost 8 bases to trimming and J lost 3 bases; unmatched junction nucleotides: 7. The CDR3 DNA reads as TGTGCCAGCTCAGGAGGGACAGGGGTCTACGAGCAGTACTTC. Encoded protein: CASSGGTGVYEQYF.

The chain couples TRBV6-1 to TRBJ2-7; 9 nucleotides match TRBD1. The CDR3 length is 15 residues. The V gene end was trimmed by 7 bases and the J gene end by 4 bases; junction bases not matched to a gene: 11. CDR1 MNHNS and CDR2 SASEGT come from the germline V gene. CDR3 region: CASTLLGTGRYEQYF. CDR3 sequence (DNA): TGTGCCAGCACCCTGCTAGGGACAGGGAGGTACGAGCAGTACTTC.

This clonotype was observed a handful of times. This chain links TRBV25-1 with TRBJ2-1; D remains ambiguous. This CDR3 region has 13 residues. Germline V gene sequence: CDR1 MGHDK, CDR2 SYGVNS. V was pared by 7 bases and J by 7 bases, with 14 bases between. The CDR3 loop reads CASTGQVPNEQFF. CDR3 nucleotide sequence: TGTGCCAGCACTGGGCAGGTTCCTAATGAGCAGTTCTTC.

This clonotype turned up a few times. CDR3 protein: CASSQGQRQMDTIYF. For the CDR3, the DNA is TGCGCCAGCAGCCAAGGACAGCGCCAGATGGACACCATATATTTT. V gene TRBV4-1 combines with J gene TRBJ1-3, with D perhaps TRBD1 (5 bases). The germline gives CDR1 MGHRA, CDR2 YSYEKL. Trimming pared 1 base from V and 8 bases from J, leaving 15 bases between. This CDR3 has 15 amino acids.

The V call is TRBV6-5, the J call TRBJ2-3; 12 bases agree with TRBD2. The CDR3 contains 19 residues. Germline CDR1 reads MNHEY; CDR2 reads SVGAGI. V shed 4 bases, J shed 2 bases, and the junction held 13 bases outside the gene matches. The chain's CDR3 is CASSSGLAGFRGDTDTQYF. CDR3 nucleotide sequence: TGTGCCAGCAGTTCGGGACTAGCGGGTTTCAGGGGAGACACAGATACGCAGTATTTT.

This clonotype was seen at least ten times. This sequence joins TRBV27 and TRBJ1-1; no firm D call. Germline V gene lookup returns CDR1 MNHEY and CDR2 SMNVEV (reference sequence). The CDR3 runs 13 residues. Between the trimmed V and J ends, which lost 6 bases and 0 bases, there was a span of 8 bases. CDR3 amino acids: CASSFSMNTEAFF. CDR3 nucleotide sequence: TGTGCCAGCAGCTTCAGCATGAACACTGAAGCTTTCTTT.

In this sample, this clonotype turned up many times. V usage is TRBV7-9 and J usage is TRBJ2-5; D may be TRBD1 or TRBD2 (6 bases each). V was pared by 1 base and J by 2 bases, with 14 bases between. From germline, CDR1 is SEHNR and CDR2 FQNEAQ (reference sequence). This CDR3 region has 16 residues. The CDR3 spells CASSLVGGSIQETQYF. CDR3 sequence (DNA): TGTGCCAGCAGCTTAGTGGGGGGCTCGATACAAGAGACCCAGTACTTC.

The table lists this clonotype with a few counts. The chain links TRBV2 to TRBJ2-7; D is unclear. This CDR3 has 11 amino acids. V lost 6 bases and J lost 5, with 8 bases in between. Germline V gene data show CDR1 as SNHLY and CDR2 as FYNNEI. Here the CDR3 reads CASRSSHEQYF. The CDR3 DNA is TGTGCCAGCAGATCGTCCCACGAGCAGTACTTC.

This chain uses TRBV20-1 with TRBJ2-2; no reliable D call. Trimming shortened V by 2 bases and J by 1 base, and 5 bases separated the two germline ends. Germline V CDR1 and CDR2: DFQATT, SNEGSKA (reference sequence). CDR3 length equals 13 residues. The DNA for the CDR3 is TGCAGTGCTAGACCTGTGAACACCGGGGAGCTGTTTTTT. It translates to CSARPVNTGELFF.

This clonotype was recorded a few times. The chain links TRBV5-1 to TRBJ2-1; tentatively, D is TRBD1 (6 bases). V shed 4 bases and J shed 6 bases, with 14 bases lying between them. Germline V CDR1 and CDR2: SGHRS, YFSETQ. CDR3 length: 14 residues. DNA of the CDR3: TGCGCCAGCAGCCAGACCGGACAGTCCAATGAGCAGTTCTTC. This encodes CASSQTGQSNEQFF.

There are many counts of this clonotype. The V and J genes are TRBV7-9 and TRBJ1-1, with D perhaps matching TRBD1 (6 bases). There are 16 residues in the CDR3. The V and J ends lost 5 bases and 2 bases respectively, with 18 bases between them. CDR1 is SEHNR and CDR2 is FQNEAQ in the germline V gene (reference sequence). The chain's CDR3 is CASSDSPGHLNTEAFF. DNA of the CDR3: TGTGCCAGCAGCGATTCTCCGGGACACCTTAACACTGAAGCTTTCTTT.

As concerns this clonotype: This clone may be a read error of a much larger clone one base away. The chain links TRBV12-3 or TRBV12-4 to TRBJ2-1; D is unresolved. The CDR3 consists of 13 residues. In nucleotides, the CDR3 is TGTGCCAGCAGTTCACATGCCTACGATGAGCAGTTCTTC. It yields the protein CASSSHAYDEQFF.

This clonotype was seen more than once but under ten times. The CDR3 nucleotides are TGTGCCAGCACCTGGGGCACTGAAGCTTTCTTT. Its translation is CASTWGTEAFF. V usage is TRBV2 and J usage is TRBJ1-1; D is ambiguous. V was shortened by 7 bases and J by 4 bases, with 7 bases between the two germline ends. CDR1 is SNHLY, CDR2 FYNNEI, per germline. The CDR3 covers 11 residues.

This chain uses TRBV7-2 with TRBJ2-3; TRBD2 matches 13 bases. V lost 5 bases to trimming and J lost 2 bases; unmatched junction nucleotides: 4. CDR3 length equals 16 residues. Germline V gene lookup returns CDR1 SGHTA and CDR2 FQGNSA. CDR3 protein: CASSVTSGRATDTQYF. The CDR3 bases are TGTGCCAGCAGCGTTACTAGCGGGAGGGCCACAGATACGCAGTATTTT.

This clonotype occurred many times. The V gene is TRBV29-1, the J gene TRBJ2-7, with TRBD1 matching over 8 bases. Trimming at V came to 6 bases and at J to 6 bases, leaving 13 bases not matched to a gene. Germline V gene lookup returns CDR1 SQVTM and CDR2 ANQGSEA. The CDR3 is 14 residues long. CDR3 DNA: TGCAGCGTCCCGCTGGGACAGGATGTAGGCGAGCAGTACTTC. This sequence encodes CSVPLGQDVGEQYF.

This clonotype was seen a few times. The V and J genes are TRBV28 and TRBJ2-7; the D is unclear. Germline V lookup: CDR1 MDHEN, CDR2 SYDVKM. V lost 3 bases and J 4 bases, leaving 13 bases between the germline ends. The CDR3 is 14 amino acids. In nucleotides, the CDR3 is TGTGCCAGCAGTTTGTCCTCCGGGTGGTACGAGCAGTACTTC. Translation: CASSLSSGWYEQYF. The complete variable domain, with remaining parts taken from reference TRBV28 and TRBJ2-7, reads DVKVTQSSRYLVKRTGEKVFLECVQDMDHENMFWYRQDPGLGLRLIYFSYDVKMKEKGDIPEGYSVSREKKERFSLILESASTNQTSMYLCASSLSSGWYEQYFGPGTRLTVT.